Below are 14 T cell receptor beta chains sequenced from a single sample in a study of CD8+CD57+ T cells in acquired aplastic anemia (dated by TCRdb to 2016 to 2019). The reads were generated on an Illumina HiSeq 2000. Profiling of TCR beta VDJ combinations and CDR3 sequences used genomic DNA as the template. In-frame beta chains were kept once TCRdb had trimmed the public reads at Q25 with fastp and called clones with MiXCR. Entries that share a CDR3 protein sequence are merged under the most common genes and DNA. Within this sample are about 160,000 distinct CDR3 sequences, with around half of them counted one time only. The top ten hold around a third of the sample. The patients picked for sequencing were ones in whom flow cytometry had shown an expansion of CD8+CD57+ cells. The specimen was sorted CD4+, CD8+, or CD8+CD57+ T cells (not recorded which) from PBMCs. The receptors come from a human donor with aplastic anemia.

This clonotype was recorded at least ten times. The chain joins TRBV7-6 to TRBJ2-2; the match to TRBD2 covers 10 bases. Germline CDR1 SGHVS, CDR2 FNYEAQ. V shed 5 bases and J 2 bases; nucleotides not matched to a gene: 5. The CDR3 consists of 16 residues. The CDR3 reads CASSPLAGGNTGELFF. The CDR3 bases are TGTGCCAGCAGCCCCTTAGCGGGAGGCAACACCGGGGAGCTGTTTTTT.

The rearrangement joins TRBV5-4 to TRBJ1-4; TRBD1 matches at 7 bases. This CDR3 has 14 residues. In germline, CDR1 is SGHNT, CDR2 YYREEE (reference sequence). The ends lost 0 bases at V and 4 bases at J; junction bases unmatched: 0. The CDR3 region is CASSLDRGNEKLFF. The CDR3 DNA reads TGTGCCAGCAGCTTGGACAGGGGTAATGAAAAACTGTTTTTT.

The chain uses TRBV2 and TRBJ2-4; possible D gene TRBD1, 9 bases. The CDR3 consists of 14 residues. Germline CDR1 is SNHLY and CDR2 is FYNNEI. V was trimmed by 7 bases and J by 9 bases, leaving 19 bases between them. CDR3 in amino acids: CASMRGDRVAIQYF. CDR3 DNA sequence: TGTGCCAGCATGCGGGGGGACAGGGTCGCCATTCAGTACTTC.

The chain is built from TRBV7-2 and TRBJ2-7, with 7 bases lining up with TRBD1. The CDR3 is 13 amino acids. CDR1 is SGHTA and CDR2 is FQGNSA in the germline V gene. V lost 5 bases, J lost 6 bases, and 7 bases stayed unmatched. The CDR3 sequence: CASSLGTVAEQYF. The CDR3 nucleotides are TGTGCCAGCAGCCTCGGGACAGTAGCCGAGCAGTACTTC. Together with reference TRBV7-2 and TRBJ2-7, the CDR3 gives the full variable domain: GAGVSQSPSNKVTEKGKDVELRCDPISGHTALYWYRQSLGQGLEFLIYFQGNSAPDKSGLPSDRFSAERTGGSVSTLTIQRTQQEDSAVYLCASSLGTVAEQYFGPGTRLTVT.

The V call is TRBV5-1, the J call TRBJ1-2, with D unclear. The germline V and J ends were trimmed by 4 bases and 8 bases, with 18 bases remaining between them. The CDR3 runs 14 residues. The germline gives CDR1 SGHRS, CDR2 YFSETQ. The CDR3 sequence is CASSAGGEYGGYTF. CDR3 sequence (DNA): TGCGCCAGCAGCGCTGGTGGCGAATACGGGGGCTACACCTTC.

V usage is TRBV25-1 and J usage is TRBJ1-2, with TRBD1 as a possible D gene (5 bases). Germline V gene lookup returns CDR1 MGHDK and CDR2 SYGVNS. This CDR3 has 16 residues. Trimming removed 5 bases at V and 6 bases at J, with 22 bases between. Written as DNA, the CDR3 is TGTGCCAGCAGTTCGCACCATCCAGGGAGCCGGGATGGCTACACCTTC. This gives the protein CASSSHHPGSRDGYTF.

The J gene is TRBJ1-2, the V gene TRBV7-2; D may be TRBD1 (6 bases). This CDR3 spans 14 amino acids. Trimming left V 9 bases short and J 6 bases short, with 20 bases between. Germline lookup yields CDR1 SGHTA and CDR2 FQGNSA. CDR3 region: CASSRLGGQNGYTF. DNA of the CDR3: TGTGCCAGTAGCCGATTGGGGGGGCAAAATGGCTACACCTTC.

Comments on this clonotype: A much larger clone differs from this one at a single base, so this may be a read error. The chain couples TRBV6-5 to TRBJ2-3; unclear D gene. The germline V gene encodes CDR1 MNHEY and CDR2 SVGAGI. V shed 4 bases and J shed 2 bases, with 10 bases lying between them. The CDR3 length is 14 residues. CDR3 in amino acids: CASSWHYLTDTQYF. The CDR3 region has the DNA TGTGCCAGCAGTTGGCACTACCTCACAGATACGCAGTATTTT.

This clonotype was seen ten or more times. Its ends do not fully match the called genes, so a read error is possible. This rearrangement joins TRBV7-8 to TRBJ1-5, with D maybe TRBD1 (6 bases). This CDR3 is built from 15 residues. Looked up from germline, CDR1 is SGHVS and CDR2 is FQNEAQ. This chain's CDR3 is CANSLTPGGNQPQHF. The CDR3 nucleotides are TGTGCCAACAGCTTAACTCCAGGGGGCAATCAGCCCCAGCATTTT.

This clonotype was detected ten times or more. This chain links TRBV29-1 with TRBJ2-3; 12 positions match TRBD2. The CDR3 is 16 amino acids. V shed 5 bases and J 4 bases; nucleotides not matched to a gene: 10. From germline, CDR1 is SQVTM and CDR2 ANQGSEA. The CDR3 DNA follows: TGCAGCGTTCAGGGCGGCGCTAGCGGGAGGGCAGATACGCAGTATTTT. It codes for CSVQGGASGRADTQYF.

V gene TRBV12-3 or TRBV12-4 combines with J gene TRBJ2-7; TRBD2 is a possible D gene (5 bases). The CDR3 is 13 amino acids. The V gene lost 6 bases and the J gene lost 7 bases, with 16 bases spanning the gap. The CDR3 reads CASSQATRDEQYF. CDR3 coding DNA: TGTGCCAGCAGCCAAGCTACACGGGATGAGCAGTACTTC.

This chain links TRBV30 with TRBJ2-2; no definite D call. CDR1 and CDR2 (germline): GTSNPN, SVGIG (reference sequence). This CDR3 comprises 15 residues. Trimming took off 3 bases at V and 7 bases at J, with 18 bases between the two ends. The CDR3 bases are TGTGCCTGGAGCTCCGGCCTACCGAGTAACGGGGAGCTGTTTTTT. Encoded protein: CAWSSGLPSNGELFF.

This clonotype was seen ten or more times. The CDR3 DNA follows: TGTGCCAGCAGCTCTAGCGGGAGTGCAGATACGCAGTATTTT. Amino acids: CASSSSGSADTQYF. The chain has TRBV11-1 and TRBJ2-3; 10 bases agree with TRBD2. From germline, CDR1 is SGHAT and CDR2 FQDESV (reference sequence). The V and J ends lost 4 bases and 4 bases, in that order; junction bases with no gene match: 2. The CDR3 spans 14 residues.

The chain couples TRBV5-5 to TRBJ1-6; D is undetermined. Trimming removed 2 bases at V and 7 bases at J, with 10 bases between. This CDR3 has 14 residues. The germline V gene encodes CDR1 SGHKS and CDR2 YYEKEE (reference sequence). CDR3 DNA: TGTGCCAGCAGCTTTGGAGGGTCAAATTCACCCCTCCACTTT. Translated, it gives CASSFGGSNSPLHF.